Listed below are T cell receptor beta chains from one sample, sequenced in a study of T cells in Graves' hyperthyroidism and ophthalmopathy. Via MiXCR, TCRdb re-called the multiplex PCR reads, giving one row per CDR3 protein. The sample holds 350,000 or so distinct CDR3 sequences, 15% to 20% seen once. The sample comprised blood. The origin of the receptors is a middle-aged woman with Graves' ophthalmopathy. CDR3s include the opening cysteine and the closing phenylalanine or tryptophan. Fields, in order: clone size, CDR3 length, D gene, V gene, J gene, CDR3 DNA, CDR3 protein. A D gene is named only where the DNA matches it firmly. Size values are once, few and many counts, or a class for expanded clones, and some rows have none.

size: many
length: 16
D: NA
V: TRBV7-9
J: TRBJ2-1
DNA: TGTGCCAGCAGCCCCCTCCCCGGGGCGGGCCACAATGAGCAGTTCTTC
CDR3: CASSPLPGAGHNEQFF

size: many
length: 16
D: TRBD2
V: TRBV19
J: TRBJ2-2
DNA: TGTGCCAGTAGTAGGGGGACTAGCGGGAGAACCGGGGAGCTGTTTTTT
CDR3: CASSRGTSGRTGELFF

size: many
length: 17
D: NA
V: TRBV7-9
J: TRBJ2-3
DNA: TGTGCCAGCAGCTTAGTCGGGACTCAGGGGTACACAGATACGCAGTATTTT
CDR3: CASSLVGTQGYTDTQYF

size: NA
length: 15
D: TRBD2
V: TRBV4-1
J: TRBJ2-7
DNA: TGCGCCAGCAGCCAAGCGGGAGGCCCCCCCTACGAGCAGTACTTC
CDR3: CASSQAGGPPYEQYF

size: few
length: 18
D: TRBD2
V: TRBV2
J: TRBJ2-4
DNA: TGTGCCAGCAGTGGGACTAGCGGGAGAGACCTAGCCAAAAACATTCAGTACTTC
CDR3: CASSGTSGRDLAKNIQYF

size: many
length: 15
D: NA
V: TRBV7-9
J: TRBJ1-2
DNA: TGTGCCAGCACCTCGGCAGGGGAGGCGGGCTATGGCTACACCTTC
CDR3: CASTSAGEAGYGYTF

size: NA
length: 14
D: TRBD2
V: TRBV13
J: TRBJ2-7
DNA: TGTGCCAGCAGCTTAGAGCGGGGTGCCTACGAGCAGTACTTC
CDR3: CASSLERGAYEQYF

size: many
length: 13
D: NA
V: TRBV10-1
J: TRBJ2-3
DNA: TGCGCCAGCAGTCAGCGGTACGGAGATACGCAGTATTTT
CDR3: CASSQRYGDTQYF

size: NA
length: 17
D: NA
V: TRBV3-1
J: TRBJ1-6
DNA: TGTGCCAGCAGCCAAGAGGGCTGGGTGGGGTATAATTCACCCCTCCACTTT
CDR3: CASSQEGWVGYNSPLHF

size: many
length: 19
D: TRBD1
V: TRBV6-5
J: TRBJ1-5
DNA: TGTGCCAGCAGCCATACAGGGGTGGGAGCGAGGCGAAGCAATCAGCCCCAGCATTTT
CDR3: CASSHTGVGARRSNQPQHF

size: NA
length: 14
D: NA
V: TRBV28
J: TRBJ1-6
DNA: TGTGCCAGCATGAAGGGACGACCGAATTCACCCCTCCACTTT
CDR3: CASMKGRPNSPLHF

size: many
length: 14
D: NA
V: TRBV6-1
J: TRBJ1-1
DNA: TGTGCCAACAGTGTACGGGTCACAGGGACAGAAGCTTTCTTT
CDR3: CANSVRVTGTEAFF

size: many
length: 16
D: TRBD1
V: TRBV10-3
J: TRBJ1-1
DNA: TGTGCCATCAAAGCCGGGACAGGGGGCTCGGACACTGAAGCTTTCTTT
CDR3: CAIKAGTGGSDTEAFF

size: few
length: 14
D: NA
V: TRBV19
J: TRBJ2-2
DNA: TGTGCCAGTAGTATGCGGCCCGATTACGGGGAGCTGTTTTTT
CDR3: CASSMRPDYGELFF

size: many
length: 12
D: NA
V: TRBV29-1
J: TRBJ1-1
DNA: TGCAGCGTTGACGCACGCAACACTGAAGCTTTCTTT
CDR3: CSVDARNTEAFF

size: many
length: 13
D: NA
V: TRBV12-3/TRBV12-4
J: TRBJ2-7
DNA: TGTGCCAGCAGGCAGACGGGACTCTACGAGCAGTACTTC
CDR3: CASRQTGLYEQYF

size: many
length: 14
D: NA
V: TRBV30
J: TRBJ2-5
DNA: TGTGCCTGGCTTGGAGGGGGATTCCAAGAGACCCAGTACTTC
CDR3: CAWLGGGFQETQYF

size: NA
length: 15
D: TRBD1
V: TRBV6-2/TRBV6-3
J: TRBJ2-2
DNA: TGTGCCAGCAGTAAGGGACAGGGGAGAACCGGGGAGCTGTTTTTT
CDR3: CASSKGQGRTGELFF

size: many
length: 12
D: NA
V: TRBV2
J: TRBJ2-4
DNA: TGTGCCAGCAGGGATTCCAAAAACATTCAGTACTTC
CDR3: CASRDSKNIQYF

size: NA
length: 18
D: TRBD2
V: TRBV6-4
J: TRBJ2-7
DNA: TGTGCCAGCAGTGCACTCCAGCTAAAGGGACTAGCGGTTCCGTCGCAGTACTTC
CDR3: CASSALQLKGLAVPSQYF

size: NA
length: 17
D: TRBD2
V: TRBV7-8
J: TRBJ2-7
DNA: TGTGCCAGCAGCTCCTTCCCACTAGCGGGAACAAATAGCGAGCAGTACTTC
CDR3: CASSSFPLAGTNSEQYF

size: many
length: 15
D: TRBD1
V: TRBV6-4
J: TRBJ1-5
DNA: TGTGCCAGCAGTGACTCGGGGACAGGGCGTCAGCCCCAGCATTTT
CDR3: CASSDSGTGRQPQHF

size: many
length: 13
D: TRBD2
V: TRBV2
J: TRBJ2-7
DNA: TGTGCCAGCGGGCTAGCGGGAACCTACGAGCAGTACTTC
CDR3: CASGLAGTYEQYF

size: many
length: 13
D: NA
V: TRBV7-2
J: TRBJ2-7
DNA: TGTGCCAGCAGCCGACTGGACGGCTACGAGCAGTACTTC
CDR3: CASSRLDGYEQYF

size: NA
length: 14
D: NA
V: TRBV5-5
J: TRBJ1-1
DNA: TGTGCCAGCAGCTATGGAGCGGGGAACACTGAAGCTTTCTTT
CDR3: CASSYGAGNTEAFF

size: many
length: 14
D: NA
V: TRBV20-1
J: TRBJ1-5
DNA: TGCAGTGCTAGCGCAGGGGTCATGAATCAGCCCCAGCATTTT
CDR3: CSASAGVMNQPQHF

size: many
length: 13
D: NA
V: TRBV6-5
J: TRBJ2-5
DNA: TGTGCCAGCAGTTATGAAAGCCAAGAGACCCAGTACTTC
CDR3: CASSYESQETQYF

size: many
length: 15
D: NA
V: TRBV5-5
J: TRBJ2-7
DNA: TGTGCCAGCAGCTTGGCCAGCAGGGTTCCGGTCGAGCAGTACTTC
CDR3: CASSLASRVPVEQYF

size: many
length: 15
D: TRBD2
V: TRBV6-2/TRBV6-3
J: TRBJ2-1
DNA: TGTGCCAGCAGTTACGCTCCGGGACTAGCCCATGAGCAGTTCTTC
CDR3: CASSYAPGLAHEQFF

size: NA
length: 15
D: NA
V: TRBV6-5
J: TRBJ1-1
DNA: TGTGCCAGCGGTTACTCGACAGGCGGATACACTGAAGCTTTCTTT
CDR3: CASGYSTGGYTEAFF

size: many
length: 14
D: NA
V: TRBV6-5
J: TRBJ1-5
DNA: TGTGCCAGCAGTCCCCGGTCTAGCAATCAGCCCCAGCATTTT
CDR3: CASSPRSSNQPQHF

size: NA
length: 15
D: NA
V: TRBV7-2
J: TRBJ1-5
DNA: TGTGCCAGCAGCACAGGACACGACTACAATCAGCCCCAGCATTTT
CDR3: CASSTGHDYNQPQHF

size: many
length: 19
D: TRBD1
V: TRBV6-2/TRBV6-3
J: TRBJ1-5
DNA: TGTGCCAGCAGTTACTCCGGGACAGGGGGAAAAGCAAGCAATCAGCCCCAGCATTTT
CDR3: CASSYSGTGGKASNQPQHF

size: many
length: 13
D: NA
V: TRBV18
J: TRBJ1-5
DNA: TGCGCCAGCAGCCCAAGCCGAAATCAGCCCCAGCATTTT
CDR3: CASSPSRNQPQHF

size: many
length: 18
D: TRBD2
V: TRBV28
J: TRBJ2-6
DNA: TGTGCCACCGAGCCCCAACTAGCGGGAGATACTGGGGCCAACGTCCTGACTTTC
CDR3: CATEPQLAGDTGANVLTF

size: many
length: 13
D: NA
V: TRBV5-6
J: TRBJ1-2
DNA: TGTGCCAGCAGCTTGGCAGGGAACGGTGGCTACACCTTC
CDR3: CASSLAGNGGYTF

size: many
length: 14
D: NA
V: TRBV4-1
J: TRBJ1-2
DNA: TGCGCCAGCAGCCAAGAACCAGGGCTGTATGGCTACACCTTC
CDR3: CASSQEPGLYGYTF

size: NA
length: 18
D: NA
V: TRBV11-2
J: TRBJ1-5
DNA: TGTGCCAGCAGCTTAGGGTTCCGAGGCCTAAGCAGCAATCAGCCCCAGCATTTT
CDR3: CASSLGFRGLSSNQPQHF

size: many
length: 14
D: TRBD2
V: TRBV20-1
J: TRBJ2-7
DNA: TGCAGTGCTAGAACACTAGCGGGAACCTACGAGCAGTACTTC
CDR3: CSARTLAGTYEQYF

size: many
length: 17
D: TRBD2
V: TRBV12-3/TRBV12-4
J: TRBJ2-7
DNA: TGTGCCAGCAGTTTAGCGCTGGGCGGGACTAGCGGGAGGAAGCAGTACTTC
CDR3: CASSLALGGTSGRKQYF

size: many
length: 17
D: NA
V: TRBV6-2/TRBV6-3
J: TRBJ2-6
DNA: TGTGCCAGCAGTTACTCGAGACGGGGCTCTGGGGCCAACGTCCTGACTTTC
CDR3: CASSYSRRGSGANVLTF

size: many
length: 16
D: TRBD2
V: TRBV2
J: TRBJ2-2
DNA: TGTGCCAGCAGTGAAGGGACTAGCGGGAGGACCGGGGAGCTGTTTTTT
CDR3: CASSEGTSGRTGELFF

size: many
length: 17
D: NA
V: TRBV12-3/TRBV12-4
J: TRBJ1-1
DNA: TGTGCCAGCAGTTTAAGTCCCCCAGGGTATATCGGCACTGAAGCTTTCTTT
CDR3: CASSLSPPGYIGTEAFF

size: many
length: 15
D: TRBD2
V: TRBV24-1
J: TRBJ2-1
DNA: TGTGCCACCAGTGGTACCCTAGCGGGGGTGGGTGAGCAGTTCTTC
CDR3: CATSGTLAGVGEQFF

size: few
length: 14
D: TRBD1
V: TRBV7-9
J: TRBJ1-6
DNA: TGTGCCAGCAGGCCACAGGGGGCGGATTCACCCCTCCACTTT
CDR3: CASRPQGADSPLHF

size: many
length: 19
D: TRBD1
V: TRBV6-5
J: TRBJ1-3
DNA: TGTGCCAGCAGTTATCCTACGGGACAGGGACTTTCGGCTGGAAACACCATATATTTT
CDR3: CASSYPTGQGLSAGNTIYF

size: NA
length: 17
D: TRBD1
V: TRBV28
J: TRBJ2-2
DNA: TGTGCCAGCGGGTGGACAGGGGGTAATTCGAACACCGGGGAGCTGTTTTTT
CDR3: CASGWTGGNSNTGELFF

size: NA
length: 11
D: NA
V: TRBV7-9
J: TRBJ1-2
DNA: TGTGCCAGCAGCTTTCCAGGGGGCTACACCTTC
CDR3: CASSFPGGYTF

size: many
length: 14
D: NA
V: TRBV5-6
J: TRBJ2-5
DNA: TGTGCCAGCAGCTTGGCCAGGAGCGAAGAGACCCAGTACTTC
CDR3: CASSLARSEETQYF

size: many
length: 12
D: NA
V: TRBV19
J: TRBJ1-1
DNA: TGTGCCACCTGGACAGCACCCACTGAAGCTTTCTTT
CDR3: CATWTAPTEAFF

size: many
length: 15
D: TRBD2
V: TRBV7-2
J: TRBJ2-2
DNA: TGTGCCAGCACGGGGAGCGGGACGAACACCGGGGAGCTGTTTTTT
CDR3: CASTGSGTNTGELFF

size: many
length: 14
D: NA
V: TRBV27
J: TRBJ1-5
DNA: TGTGCCAGCGGCCCGAGGTTGGGGAATCAGCCCCAGCATTTT
CDR3: CASGPRLGNQPQHF

size: many
length: 14
D: TRBD2
V: TRBV7-2
J: TRBJ2-7
DNA: TGTGCCAGCAGCATATGGACTAGCGGGGGCGAGCAGTACTTC
CDR3: CASSIWTSGGEQYF

size: many
length: 16
D: TRBD2
V: TRBV6-2/TRBV6-3
J: TRBJ2-7
DNA: TGTGCCAGCAGCCCGGGACTAGCGGGAGGGCCTTACGAGCAGTACTTC
CDR3: CASSPGLAGGPYEQYF

size: many
length: 17
D: TRBD1
V: TRBV27
J: TRBJ1-2
DNA: TGTGCCAGCAGTTTATCGATTCGACAGGGGGCTCCGGGCGGCTACACCTTC
CDR3: CASSLSIRQGAPGGYTF

size: NA
length: 16
D: TRBD2
V: TRBV6-1
J: TRBJ2-5
DNA: TGTGCCAGTCTCAAACTAGCGGGAGGGCCTCAAGAGACCCAGTACTTC
CDR3: CASLKLAGGPQETQYF

size: NA
length: 14
D: NA
V: TRBV12-3/TRBV12-4
J: TRBJ1-1
DNA: TGTGCCAGCAGTCGAGTGATAGGGAACACTGAAGCTTTCTTT
CDR3: CASSRVIGNTEAFF

size: NA
length: 14
D: NA
V: TRBV6-1
J: TRBJ1-5
DNA: TGTGCCAGCAGGGGAGCGGGAGGCAATCAGCCCCAGCATTTT
CDR3: CASRGAGGNQPQHF